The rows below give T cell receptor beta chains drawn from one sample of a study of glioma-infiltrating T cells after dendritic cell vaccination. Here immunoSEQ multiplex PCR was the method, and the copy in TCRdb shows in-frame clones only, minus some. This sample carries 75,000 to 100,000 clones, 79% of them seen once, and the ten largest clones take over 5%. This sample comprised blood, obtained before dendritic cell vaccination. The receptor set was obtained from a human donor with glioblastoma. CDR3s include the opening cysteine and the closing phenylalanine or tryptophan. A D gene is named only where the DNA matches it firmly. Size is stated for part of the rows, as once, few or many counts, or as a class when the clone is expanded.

cdr3_nt: TGTGCCAGCAGTGAATTTAGGACAGGATCGAACACTGAAGCTTTCTTT
cdr3_aa: CASSEFRTGSNTEAFF
clone_size: -
j_call: TRBJ1-1
d_call: TRBD1
v_call: TRBV25-1

cdr3_nt: TGTGCCAGCAGCGTAGGGGGGCCTGGGGAACTGTTTTTT
cdr3_aa: CASSVGGPGELFF
clone_size: -
j_call: TRBJ1-4
d_call: -
v_call: TRBV9

cdr3_nt: TGTGCCAGCAGCTTTCCGGGCAGGGGAAACTATGGCTACACCTTC
cdr3_aa: CASSFPGRGNYGYTF
clone_size: once
j_call: TRBJ1-2
d_call: -
v_call: TRBV7-9

cdr3_nt: TGCGCCAGCAGCTATCGGACAGGGGTTTTGAATGAGCAGTTCTTC
cdr3_aa: CASSYRTGVLNEQFF
clone_size: -
j_call: TRBJ2-1
d_call: TRBD1
v_call: TRBV5-1

cdr3_nt: TGCGCCAGCAGCCTCAACTTCGGTAGGGGGCCGGGGAATGAGCAGTTCTTC
cdr3_aa: CASSLNFGRGPGNEQFF
clone_size: -
j_call: TRBJ2-1
d_call: TRBD1
v_call: TRBV5-1

cdr3_nt: TGTGCCAGCAGTCTACAAGCCACAGGGAAAGAGACCCAGTACTTC
cdr3_aa: CASSLQATGKETQYF
clone_size: -
j_call: TRBJ2-5
d_call: -
v_call: TRBV28

cdr3_nt: TGTGCCAGCAGACCCCTAAGCCCCCCACCTACCGAGCAGTACTTC
cdr3_aa: CASRPLSPPPTEQYF
clone_size: -
j_call: TRBJ2-7
d_call: -
v_call: TRBV27

cdr3_nt: TGCGCCAGCAGCTTAGGACTAGCCATAAATGGGGAGCTGTTTTTT
cdr3_aa: CASSLGLAINGELFF
clone_size: -
j_call: TRBJ2-2
d_call: TRBD2
v_call: TRBV5-1

cdr3_nt: TGTGCCAGCAGTTTATTAATCGGGGAGCTGTTTTTT
cdr3_aa: CASSLLIGELFF
clone_size: -
j_call: TRBJ2-2
d_call: -
v_call: TRBV28

cdr3_nt: TGTGCCAGTAGTCAGACTAGCGGAATAACCTACGAGCAGTACTTC
cdr3_aa: CASSQTSGITYEQYF
clone_size: -
j_call: TRBJ2-7
d_call: TRBD2
v_call: TRBV19

cdr3_nt: TGTGCCAGCAGCGTAGAGGCGAGGACTAACTATGGCTACACCTTC
cdr3_aa: CASSVEARTNYGYTF
clone_size: -
j_call: TRBJ1-2
d_call: -
v_call: TRBV9

cdr3_nt: TGTGCCAGCAGTTTCGGCGATGGAGGCGCTAATGAAAAACTGTTTTTT
cdr3_aa: CASSFGDGGANEKLFF
clone_size: once
j_call: TRBJ1-4
d_call: -
v_call: TRBV6-5

cdr3_nt: TGTGCCAGCAGAGATGAACTAGCGGAAAGTTACGAGCAGTACTTC
cdr3_aa: CASRDELAESYEQYF
clone_size: -
j_call: TRBJ2-7
d_call: TRBD2
v_call: TRBV2

cdr3_nt: TGTGCCAGTAGTATGATTGGGCAGGGGGCCTACGAGCAGTACTTC
cdr3_aa: CASSMIGQGAYEQYF
clone_size: few
j_call: TRBJ2-7
d_call: TRBD1
v_call: TRBV19

cdr3_nt: TGCGCCAGCAGCGACAGGGGTCCCGGGGAGCTGTTTTTT
cdr3_aa: CASSDRGPGELFF
clone_size: -
j_call: TRBJ2-2
d_call: TRBD1
v_call: TRBV5-1

cdr3_nt: TGTGCCAGCAGCTACTCCTCTAGCACAGATACGCAGTATTTT
cdr3_aa: CASSYSSSTDTQYF
clone_size: -
j_call: TRBJ2-3
d_call: -
v_call: TRBV6-4

cdr3_nt: TGTGCCAGCGGCCGGGGGGGCGCGAACACCGGGGAGCTGTTTTTT
cdr3_aa: CASGRGGANTGELFF
clone_size: -
j_call: TRBJ2-2
d_call: TRBD2
v_call: TRBV7-8

cdr3_nt: TGTGCCAGCAGTCTACTTTACAATGAGCAGTTCTTC
cdr3_aa: CASSLLYNEQFF
clone_size: -
j_call: TRBJ2-1
d_call: -
v_call: TRBV2

cdr3_nt: TGTGCCAGCAGCTTGAATCAGGAGCAGTTCTTC
cdr3_aa: CASSLNQEQFF
clone_size: -
j_call: TRBJ2-1
d_call: -
v_call: TRBV5-4

cdr3_nt: TGCAGCGGTCTCGGACAGGGGGCAGAGACCCAGTACTTC
cdr3_aa: CSGLGQGAETQYF
clone_size: -
j_call: TRBJ2-5
d_call: TRBD1
v_call: TRBV29-1

cdr3_nt: TGTGCCAGCAGCGGTCGACAGGGTTCTTTCGGGCAGTTCTTC
cdr3_aa: CASSGRQGSFGQFF
clone_size: -
j_call: TRBJ2-1
d_call: TRBD1
v_call: TRBV7-8

cdr3_nt: TGTGCCAGTAGTATGTCAGGGGGCTGGAACTACGAGCAGTACTTC
cdr3_aa: CASSMSGGWNYEQYF
clone_size: once
j_call: TRBJ2-7
d_call: TRBD1
v_call: TRBV19

cdr3_nt: TGTGCCAGCAGCGGTCCGGTTGGTGAGCAGTTCTTC
cdr3_aa: CASSGPVGEQFF
clone_size: -
j_call: TRBJ2-1
d_call: -
v_call: TRBV6-6

cdr3_nt: TGTGCCAGCAGTCCGACGACTCCACCCTCCTACAATGAGCAGTTCTTC
cdr3_aa: CASSPTTPPSYNEQFF
clone_size: -
j_call: TRBJ2-1
d_call: -
v_call: TRBV28

cdr3_nt: TGTGCCAGCTCACCAAATGGACAGTATAGCAATCAGCCCCAGCATTTT
cdr3_aa: CASSPNGQYSNQPQHF
clone_size: -
j_call: TRBJ1-5
d_call: -
v_call: TRBV18

cdr3_nt: TGTGCCAGCAGCCTCACGGGACAGGGAATCGGCCCGGTCTACGAGCAGTACTTC
cdr3_aa: CASSLTGQGIGPVYEQYF
clone_size: -
j_call: TRBJ2-7
d_call: TRBD1
v_call: TRBV5-4

cdr3_nt: TGTGCCAGCAGCTTAATGGCGGGAGGGCTCCACGAGCAGTACTTC
cdr3_aa: CASSLMAGGLHEQYF
clone_size: -
j_call: TRBJ2-7
d_call: TRBD2
v_call: TRBV7-3

cdr3_nt: TGTGCCAGTAGTATCCCCAGCGGGGGACTTACAGATACGCAGTATTTT
cdr3_aa: CASSIPSGGLTDTQYF
clone_size: -
j_call: TRBJ2-3
d_call: TRBD2
v_call: TRBV19

cdr3_nt: TGTGCCAGCAGCCGGTCGACAGGGCATAATTCACCCCTCCACTTT
cdr3_aa: CASSRSTGHNSPLHF
clone_size: -
j_call: TRBJ1-6
d_call: TRBD1
v_call: TRBV11-1

cdr3_nt: TGTGCCAGCACTAGGGGGAGGAACACTGAAGCTTTCTTT
cdr3_aa: CASTRGRNTEAFF
clone_size: -
j_call: TRBJ1-1
d_call: -
v_call: TRBV7-2

cdr3_nt: TGTGCCAGCAGTGAACTAGGTCAATCTGAGCAGTTCTTC
cdr3_aa: CASSELGQSEQFF
clone_size: -
j_call: TRBJ2-1
d_call: -
v_call: TRBV25-1

cdr3_nt: TGTGCCAGCAGCTTGGGAGTGGGGGCTTTATACAATGAGCAGTTCTTC
cdr3_aa: CASSLGVGALYNEQFF
clone_size: -
j_call: TRBJ2-1
d_call: -
v_call: TRBV5-4

cdr3_nt: TGCGCCAGCAGCTCCGACGGCGGGAGCTCCTACAATGAGCAGTTCTTC
cdr3_aa: CASSSDGGSSYNEQFF
clone_size: few
j_call: TRBJ2-1
d_call: TRBD2
v_call: TRBV5-1

cdr3_nt: TGTGCCAGTAGTTTCAGGCGGGTCTTCGACACCGGGGAGCTGTTTTTT
cdr3_aa: CASSFRRVFDTGELFF
clone_size: -
j_call: TRBJ2-2
d_call: -
v_call: TRBV19

cdr3_nt: TGCAGCGTTGAAGATACGGGAACCAAAAACATTCAGTACTTC
cdr3_aa: CSVEDTGTKNIQYF
clone_size: -
j_call: TRBJ2-4
d_call: -
v_call: TRBV29-1

cdr3_nt: TGCAGCACTAGCGGGAGGGCCATCTATGAGCAGTTCTTC
cdr3_aa: CSTSGRAIYEQFF
clone_size: few
j_call: TRBJ2-1
d_call: TRBD2
v_call: TRBV29-1

cdr3_nt: TGTGCCAGCAGAAGCCTAGGGGGTTCGGGGGCCAACGTCCTGACTTTC
cdr3_aa: CASRSLGGSGANVLTF
clone_size: -
j_call: TRBJ2-6
d_call: -
v_call: TRBV27

cdr3_nt: TGCGCCAGCAGCTTACAGGGGGCCCCTTCCTACGAGCAGTACTTC
cdr3_aa: CASSLQGAPSYEQYF
clone_size: -
j_call: TRBJ2-7
d_call: TRBD1
v_call: TRBV5-1

cdr3_nt: TGCGCCAGCAGGGATGGGGGCAGGTACCAGCCCCAGCATTTT
cdr3_aa: CASRDGGRYQPQHF
clone_size: -
j_call: TRBJ1-5
d_call: -
v_call: TRBV10-1

cdr3_nt: TGTGCCAGCTCACTAAGGGGAACTAATGAAAAACTGTTTTTT
cdr3_aa: CASSLRGTNEKLFF
clone_size: -
j_call: TRBJ1-4
d_call: -
v_call: TRBV18

cdr3_nt: TGTGCCAGCAGCGCCTCGGGCAGGGCCACCTTTGGAAACACCATATATTTT
cdr3_aa: CASSASGRATFGNTIYF
clone_size: -
j_call: TRBJ1-3
d_call: -
v_call: TRBV9

cdr3_nt: TGTGCCAGCAGGACAGGGGCGGCGAACACTGAAGCTTTCTTT
cdr3_aa: CASRTGAANTEAFF
clone_size: -
j_call: TRBJ1-1
d_call: TRBD1
v_call: TRBV6-5

cdr3_nt: TGCGCCAGCAGCTCCGGACAGACTTCTACTAACTATGGCTACACCTTC
cdr3_aa: CASSSGQTSTNYGYTF
clone_size: -
j_call: TRBJ1-2
d_call: -
v_call: TRBV5-1

cdr3_nt: TGTGCCAGCAGCCGGACAGGGGGCTTTGGTGAGACCCAGTACTTC
cdr3_aa: CASSRTGGFGETQYF
clone_size: -
j_call: TRBJ2-5
d_call: TRBD1
v_call: TRBV7-3

cdr3_nt: TGTGCCAGCAGTGGACTTTACAATGAGCAGTTCTTC
cdr3_aa: CASSGLYNEQFF
clone_size: few
j_call: TRBJ2-1
d_call: -
v_call: TRBV2

cdr3_nt: TGTGCCAGCAGCCCGGACAGGTCCGGGGCGGATACGCAGTATTTT
cdr3_aa: CASSPDRSGADTQYF
clone_size: -
j_call: TRBJ2-3
d_call: TRBD1
v_call: TRBV7-3

cdr3_nt: TGTGCCAGCAGCTCCGCGGGGGGCGGGACTAGTCACTCCTACGAGCAGTACTTC
cdr3_aa: CASSSAGGGTSHSYEQYF
clone_size: -
j_call: TRBJ2-7
d_call: TRBD2
v_call: TRBV5-5

cdr3_nt: TGTGCCAGTTCCCGGGACTCCTACAATGAGCAGTTCTTC
cdr3_aa: CASSRDSYNEQFF
clone_size: -
j_call: TRBJ2-1
d_call: -
v_call: TRBV6-6

cdr3_nt: TGTGCCAGCAGGGGCGGGACAGACCCTTTCGAGCAGTACTTC
cdr3_aa: CASRGGTDPFEQYF
clone_size: -
j_call: TRBJ2-7
d_call: -
v_call: TRBV27

cdr3_nt: TGTGCCTGGAGTTCCAGGGGAGGGAGGGCCTTCTACTCTGGGGCCAACGTCCTGACTTTC
cdr3_aa: CAWSSRGGRAFYSGANVLTF
clone_size: -
j_call: TRBJ2-6
d_call: -
v_call: TRBV30

cdr3_nt: TGTGCCATCAGTGAGACGGCGGGCGGGGGGGAGCAGTACTTC
cdr3_aa: CAISETAGGGEQYF
clone_size: -
j_call: TRBJ2-7
d_call: TRBD2
v_call: TRBV10-3

cdr3_nt: TGTGCCTGGAGCAGGGGAGAAGCTGAAGCTTTCTTT
cdr3_aa: CAWSRGEAEAFF
clone_size: -
j_call: TRBJ1-1
d_call: -
v_call: TRBV30

cdr3_nt: TGTGCCAGCAGTGACGAGGCGCACTACGAGCAGTACTTC
cdr3_aa: CASSDEAHYEQYF
clone_size: -
j_call: TRBJ2-7
d_call: -
v_call: TRBV2

cdr3_nt: TGTGCCAGCAGCTTGGATCCAGGGGTGGGCGAGCAGTACTTC
cdr3_aa: CASSLDPGVGEQYF
clone_size: -
j_call: TRBJ2-7
d_call: -
v_call: TRBV5-4

cdr3_nt: TGTGCCAGCACCATGGGCCAGGGGAGTTACGAGCAGTACTTC
cdr3_aa: CASTMGQGSYEQYF
clone_size: -
j_call: TRBJ2-7
d_call: -
v_call: TRBV6-6

cdr3_nt: TGCGCCAGCAGCTTGGTTCCGAGCTCTGGAAACACCATATATTTT
cdr3_aa: CASSLVPSSGNTIYF
clone_size: -
j_call: TRBJ1-3
d_call: -
v_call: TRBV5-1

cdr3_nt: TGTGCCAGCCGTTTGGGGGGGTATTGGTCTGACGAGCAGTACTTC
cdr3_aa: CASRLGGYWSDEQYF
clone_size: -
j_call: TRBJ2-7
d_call: TRBD2
v_call: TRBV2

cdr3_nt: TGTGCCAGCAGCTTGGGACAGGGGGATTCACCCCTCCACTTT
cdr3_aa: CASSLGQGDSPLHF
clone_size: -
j_call: TRBJ1-6
d_call: TRBD1
v_call: TRBV5-4

cdr3_nt: TGTGCCAGCAGCCAAGCAGGGGTTGTTGGCGGGGAGCTGTTTTTT
cdr3_aa: CASSQAGVVGGELFF
clone_size: -
j_call: TRBJ2-2
d_call: -
v_call: TRBV14

cdr3_nt: TGCGCCAGCAGTGAGATTCGAAGCGGCCTCTCTGGAAACACCATATATTTT
cdr3_aa: CASSEIRSGLSGNTIYF
clone_size: -
j_call: TRBJ1-3
d_call: -
v_call: TRBV10-2